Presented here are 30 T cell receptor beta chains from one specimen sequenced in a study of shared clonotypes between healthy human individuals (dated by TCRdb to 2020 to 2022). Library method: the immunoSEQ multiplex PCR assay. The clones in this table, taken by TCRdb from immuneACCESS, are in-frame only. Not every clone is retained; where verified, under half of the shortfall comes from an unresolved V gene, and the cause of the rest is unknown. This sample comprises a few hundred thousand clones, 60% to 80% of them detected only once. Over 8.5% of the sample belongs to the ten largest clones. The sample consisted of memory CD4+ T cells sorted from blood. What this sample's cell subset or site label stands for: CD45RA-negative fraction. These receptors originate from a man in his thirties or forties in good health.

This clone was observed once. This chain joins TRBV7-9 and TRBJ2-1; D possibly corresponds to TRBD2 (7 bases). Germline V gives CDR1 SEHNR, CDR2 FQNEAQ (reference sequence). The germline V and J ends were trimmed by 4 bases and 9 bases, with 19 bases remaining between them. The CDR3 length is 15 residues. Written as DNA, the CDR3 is TGTGCCAGCAGCTCCACAGGAGTTGCGGGGGCTGAGCAGTTCTTC. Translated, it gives CASSSTGVAGAEQFF.

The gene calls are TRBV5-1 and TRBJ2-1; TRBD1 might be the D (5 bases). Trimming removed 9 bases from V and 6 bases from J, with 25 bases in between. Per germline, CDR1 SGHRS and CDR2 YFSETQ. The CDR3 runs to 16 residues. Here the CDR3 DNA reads TGCGCCACCTCGAACAGCTTGGGGCCCGCTACCAATGAGCAGTTCTTC. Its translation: CATSNSLGPATNEQFF.

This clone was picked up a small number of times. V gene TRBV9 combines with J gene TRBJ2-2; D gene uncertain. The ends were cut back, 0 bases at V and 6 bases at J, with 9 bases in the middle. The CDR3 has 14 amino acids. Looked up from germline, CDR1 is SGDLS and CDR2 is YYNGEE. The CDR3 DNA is TGTGCCAGCAGCGTAGTCCCAGACTCCGGGGAGCTGTTTTTT. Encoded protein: CASSVVPDSGELFF.

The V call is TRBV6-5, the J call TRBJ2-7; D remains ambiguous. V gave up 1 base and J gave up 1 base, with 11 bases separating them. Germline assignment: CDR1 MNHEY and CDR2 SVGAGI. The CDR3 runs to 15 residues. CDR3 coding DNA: TGTGCCAGCAGTTACTTGGGTGGTGGATCCTACGAGCAGTACTTC. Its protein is CASSYLGGGSYEQYF.

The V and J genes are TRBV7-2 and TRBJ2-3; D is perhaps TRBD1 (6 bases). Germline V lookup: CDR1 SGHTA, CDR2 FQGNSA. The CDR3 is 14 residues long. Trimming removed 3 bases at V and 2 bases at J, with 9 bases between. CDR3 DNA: TGTGCCAGCAGCTTGGGGGCGTTCACAGATACGCAGTATTTT. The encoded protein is CASSLGAFTDTQYF.

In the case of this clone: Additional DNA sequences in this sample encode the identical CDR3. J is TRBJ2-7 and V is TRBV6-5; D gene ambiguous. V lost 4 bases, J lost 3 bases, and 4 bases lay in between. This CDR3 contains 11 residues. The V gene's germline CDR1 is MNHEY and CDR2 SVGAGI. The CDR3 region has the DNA TGTGCCAGCAGTTCCTACTACGAGCAGTACTTC. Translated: CASSSYYEQYF.

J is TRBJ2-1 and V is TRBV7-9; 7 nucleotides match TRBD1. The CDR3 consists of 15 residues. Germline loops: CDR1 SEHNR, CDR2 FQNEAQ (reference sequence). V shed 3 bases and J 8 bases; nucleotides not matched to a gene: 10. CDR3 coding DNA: TGTGCCAGCAGCTTGGGACAGATGGGAGCAGATGAGCAGTTCTTC. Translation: CASSLGQMGADEQFF. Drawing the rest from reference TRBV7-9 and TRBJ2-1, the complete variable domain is DTGVSQNPRHKITKRGQNVTFRCDPISEHNRLYWYRQTLGQGPEFLTYFQNEAQLEKSRLLSDRFSAERPKGSFSTLEIQRTEQGDSAMYLCASSLGQMGADEQFFGPGTRLTVL.

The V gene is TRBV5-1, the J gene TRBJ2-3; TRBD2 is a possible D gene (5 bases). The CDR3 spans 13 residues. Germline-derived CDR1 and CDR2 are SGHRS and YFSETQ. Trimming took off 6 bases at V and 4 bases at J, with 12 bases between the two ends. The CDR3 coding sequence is TGCGCCAGCACCCTAGACGGGGCAGATACGCAGTATTTT. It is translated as CASTLDGADTQYF.

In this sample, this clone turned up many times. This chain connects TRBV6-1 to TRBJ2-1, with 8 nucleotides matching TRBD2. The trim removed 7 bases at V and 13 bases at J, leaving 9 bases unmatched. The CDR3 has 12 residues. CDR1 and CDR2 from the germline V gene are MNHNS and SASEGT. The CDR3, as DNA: TGTGCCAGCATCAACCCGGGACTAGACCAGTTCTTC. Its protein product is CASINPGLDQFF.

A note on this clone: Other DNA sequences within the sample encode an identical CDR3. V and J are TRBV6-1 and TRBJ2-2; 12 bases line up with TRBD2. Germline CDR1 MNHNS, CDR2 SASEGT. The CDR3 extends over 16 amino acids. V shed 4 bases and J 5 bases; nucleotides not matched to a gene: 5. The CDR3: CASSGLAGVGTGELFF. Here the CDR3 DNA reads TGTGCCAGCAGTGGACTAGCGGGAGTAGGGACCGGGGAGCTGTTTTTT.

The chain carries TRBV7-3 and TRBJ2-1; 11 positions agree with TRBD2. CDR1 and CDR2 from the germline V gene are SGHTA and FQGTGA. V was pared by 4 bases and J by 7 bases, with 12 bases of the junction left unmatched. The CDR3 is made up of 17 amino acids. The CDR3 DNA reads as TGTGCCAGCAGCTATCTAGCGGGAGGAGGGGCGGGGAATGAGCAGTTCTTC. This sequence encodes CASSYLAGGGAGNEQFF.

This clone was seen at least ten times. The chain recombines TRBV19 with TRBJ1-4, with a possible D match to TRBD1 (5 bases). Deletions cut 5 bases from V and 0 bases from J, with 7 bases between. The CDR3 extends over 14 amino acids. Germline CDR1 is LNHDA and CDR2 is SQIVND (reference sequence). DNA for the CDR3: TGTGCCAGTAGTCGGGGCGCAACTAATGAAAAACTGTTTTTT. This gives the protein CASSRGATNEKLFF.

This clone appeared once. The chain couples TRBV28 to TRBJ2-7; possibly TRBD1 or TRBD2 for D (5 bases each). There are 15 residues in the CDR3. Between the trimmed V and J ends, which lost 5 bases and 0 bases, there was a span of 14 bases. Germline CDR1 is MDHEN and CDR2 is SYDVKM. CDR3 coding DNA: TGTGCCAGCAGTAACACCGGGACGATCTCCTACGAGCAGTACTTC. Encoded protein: CASSNTGTISYEQYF.

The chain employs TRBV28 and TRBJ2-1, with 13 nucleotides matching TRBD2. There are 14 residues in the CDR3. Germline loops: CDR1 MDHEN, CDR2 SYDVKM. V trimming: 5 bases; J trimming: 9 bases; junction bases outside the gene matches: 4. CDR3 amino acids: CASSTSGRALEQFF. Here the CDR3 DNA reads TGTGCCAGCAGTACTAGCGGGAGGGCCCTTGAGCAGTTCTTC.

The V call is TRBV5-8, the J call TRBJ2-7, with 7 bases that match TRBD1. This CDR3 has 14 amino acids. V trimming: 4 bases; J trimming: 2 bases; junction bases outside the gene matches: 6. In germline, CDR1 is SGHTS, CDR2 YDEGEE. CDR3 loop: CASSPGTETYEQYF. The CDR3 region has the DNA TGTGCCAGCAGCCCCGGGACAGAGACCTACGAGCAGTACTTC.

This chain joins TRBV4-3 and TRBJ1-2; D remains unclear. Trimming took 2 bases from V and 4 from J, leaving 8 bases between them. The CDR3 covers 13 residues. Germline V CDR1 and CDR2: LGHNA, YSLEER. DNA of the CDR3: TGCGCCAGCAGCCAATTCTCCAGCTATGGCTACACCTTC. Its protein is CASSQFSSYGYTF.

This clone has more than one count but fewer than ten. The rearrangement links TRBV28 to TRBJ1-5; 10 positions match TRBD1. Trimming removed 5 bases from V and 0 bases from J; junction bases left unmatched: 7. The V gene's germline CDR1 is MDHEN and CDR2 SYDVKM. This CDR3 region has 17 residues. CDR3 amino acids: CASSGTGVWNSNQPQHF. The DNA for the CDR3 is TGTGCCAGCAGTGGGACAGGGGTTTGGAATAGCAATCAGCCCCAGCATTTT.

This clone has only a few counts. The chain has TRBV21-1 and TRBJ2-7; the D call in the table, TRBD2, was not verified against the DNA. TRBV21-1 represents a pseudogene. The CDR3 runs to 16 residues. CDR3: CASRSESREGPYEQYF. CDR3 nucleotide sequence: TGTGCCAGCAGATCCGAGAGTAGAGAGGGCCCCTACGAGCAGTACTTC.

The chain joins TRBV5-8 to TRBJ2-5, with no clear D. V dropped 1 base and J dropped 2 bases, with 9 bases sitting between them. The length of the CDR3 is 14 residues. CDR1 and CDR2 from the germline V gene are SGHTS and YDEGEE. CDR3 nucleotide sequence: TGTGCCAGCAGCTTGTACTCCTCACAAGAGACCCAGTACTTC. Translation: CASSLYSSQETQYF.

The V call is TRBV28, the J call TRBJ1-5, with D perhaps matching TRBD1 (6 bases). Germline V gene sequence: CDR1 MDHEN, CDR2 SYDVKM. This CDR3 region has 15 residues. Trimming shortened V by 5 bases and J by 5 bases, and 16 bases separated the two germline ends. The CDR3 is CASSGMRAGDQPQHF. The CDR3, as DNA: TGTGCCAGCAGTGGTATGCGGGCAGGGGATCAGCCCCAGCATTTT.

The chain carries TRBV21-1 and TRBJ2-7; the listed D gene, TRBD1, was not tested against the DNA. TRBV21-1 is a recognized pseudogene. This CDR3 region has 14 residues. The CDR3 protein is CASSTRDRIYEQYF. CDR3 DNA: TGTGCCAGCAGCACCCGGGACAGAATCTACGAGCAGTACTTC.

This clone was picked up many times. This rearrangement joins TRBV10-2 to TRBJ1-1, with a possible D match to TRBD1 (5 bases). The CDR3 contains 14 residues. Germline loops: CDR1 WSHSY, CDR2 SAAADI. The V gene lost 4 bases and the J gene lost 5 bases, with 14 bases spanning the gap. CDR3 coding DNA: TGCGCCAGCAGTGTAGAGGGGAGAAGAACTGAAGCTTTCTTT. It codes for CASSVEGRRTEAFF.

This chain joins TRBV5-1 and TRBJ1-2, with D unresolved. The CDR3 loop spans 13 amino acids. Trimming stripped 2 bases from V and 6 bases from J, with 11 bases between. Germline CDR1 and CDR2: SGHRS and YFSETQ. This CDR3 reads CASSFSTSNGYTF. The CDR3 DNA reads TGCGCCAGCAGCTTTTCAACCTCGAATGGCTACACCTTC.

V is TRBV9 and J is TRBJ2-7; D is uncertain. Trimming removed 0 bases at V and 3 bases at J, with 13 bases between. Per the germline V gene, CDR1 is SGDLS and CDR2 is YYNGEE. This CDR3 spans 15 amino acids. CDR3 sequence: CASSVEPEANYEQYF. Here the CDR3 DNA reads TGTGCCAGCAGCGTAGAACCTGAAGCAAACTACGAGCAGTACTTC.

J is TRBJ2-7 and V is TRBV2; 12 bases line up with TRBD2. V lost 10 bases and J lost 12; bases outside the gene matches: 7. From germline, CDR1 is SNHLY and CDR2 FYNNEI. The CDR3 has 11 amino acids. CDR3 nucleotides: TGTGCCACCACGACTAGCGGGAGTTTGTACTTC. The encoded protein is CATTTSGSLYF.

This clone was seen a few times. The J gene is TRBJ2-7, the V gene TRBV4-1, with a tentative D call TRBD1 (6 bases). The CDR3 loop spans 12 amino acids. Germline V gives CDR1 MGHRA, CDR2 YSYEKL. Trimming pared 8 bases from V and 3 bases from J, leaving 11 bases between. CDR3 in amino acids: CASQGPNYEQYF. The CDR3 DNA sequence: TGCGCCAGCCAGGGGCCCAACTACGAGCAGTACTTC.

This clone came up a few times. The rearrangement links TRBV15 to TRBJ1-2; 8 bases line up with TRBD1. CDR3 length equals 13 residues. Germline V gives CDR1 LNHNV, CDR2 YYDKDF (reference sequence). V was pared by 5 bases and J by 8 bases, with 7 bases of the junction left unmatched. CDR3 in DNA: TGTGCCACCAGCGTAAGGACAGGGAGCGGCTACACCTTC. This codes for CATSVRTGSGYTF.

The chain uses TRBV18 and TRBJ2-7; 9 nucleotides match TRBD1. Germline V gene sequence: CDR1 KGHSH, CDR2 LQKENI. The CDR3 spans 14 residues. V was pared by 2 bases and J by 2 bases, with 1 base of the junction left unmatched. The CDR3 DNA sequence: TGTGCCAGCTCACCAAGGACAGGGGCCTACGAGCAGTACTTC. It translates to CASSPRTGAYEQYF. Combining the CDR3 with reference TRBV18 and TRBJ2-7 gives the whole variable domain NAGVMQNPRHLVRRRGQEARLRCSPMKGHSHVYWYRQLPEEGLKFMVYLQKENIIDESGMPKERFSAEFPKEGPSILRIQQVVRGDSAAYFCASSPRTGAYEQYFGPGTRLTVT.

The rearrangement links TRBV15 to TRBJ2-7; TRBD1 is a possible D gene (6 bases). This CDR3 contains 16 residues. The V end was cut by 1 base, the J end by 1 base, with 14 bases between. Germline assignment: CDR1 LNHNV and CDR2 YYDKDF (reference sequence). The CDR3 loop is CATSRGPGTPSYEQYF. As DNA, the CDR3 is TGTGCCACCAGCAGAGGCCCCGGGACACCTTCCTACGAGCAGTACTTC.

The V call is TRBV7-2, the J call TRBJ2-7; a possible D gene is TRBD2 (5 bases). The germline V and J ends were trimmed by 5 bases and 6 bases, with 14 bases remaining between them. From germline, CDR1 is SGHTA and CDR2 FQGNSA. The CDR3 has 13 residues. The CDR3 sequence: CASSHPRTGEQYF. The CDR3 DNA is TGTGCCAGCAGCCACCCTCGGACTGGCGAGCAGTACTTC.